This TCR beta chain emerged from a study of CD8 T cells in ankylosing spondylitis. The CDR3 length is 18 residues. The germline V gene has CDR1 SGHAT and CDR2 FQNNGV. Trimming took 0 bases from V and 8 from J, leaving 23 bases between them. This clonotype has a count of ten or more. TCRdb re-analysed the 5' RACE reads in MiXCR, keeping a single row per CDR3 protein. Seen here are 150,000 to 200,000 distinct CDR3 sequences, 10% to 15% observed once, and the top ten hold more than 9.5%. The receptor comes from a female donor with ankylosing spondylitis or in good health (not recorded which). Sequenced sample: blood, either unsorted or a sorted T cell fraction (not recorded which). The V gene is TRBV11-2, the J gene TRBJ2-4; the D gene is possibly TRBD2 (7 bases). The CDR3 sequence is CASSLESHGGGGSYIQYF. The CDR3 DNA reads as TGTGCCAGCAGCTTAGAGTCACACGGGGGAGGGGGTTCGTACATTCAGTACTTC.